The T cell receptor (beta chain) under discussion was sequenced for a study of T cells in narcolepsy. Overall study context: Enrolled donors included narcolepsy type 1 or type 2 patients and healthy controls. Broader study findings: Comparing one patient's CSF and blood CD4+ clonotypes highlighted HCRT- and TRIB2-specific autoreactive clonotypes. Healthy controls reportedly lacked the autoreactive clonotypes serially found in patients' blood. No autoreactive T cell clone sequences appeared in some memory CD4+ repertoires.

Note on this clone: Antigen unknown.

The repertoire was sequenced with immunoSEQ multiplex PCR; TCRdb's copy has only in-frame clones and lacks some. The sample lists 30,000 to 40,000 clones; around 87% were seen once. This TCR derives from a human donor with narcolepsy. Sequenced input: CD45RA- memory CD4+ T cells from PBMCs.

The CDR3 loop reads CASSPLGNQPQHF. The CDR3 bases are TGTGCCAGCAGCCCCTTGGGCAATCAGCCCCAGCATTTT. The V call is TRBV5-5, the J call TRBJ1-5; D ambiguous. Germline V gene lookup returns CDR1 SGHKS and CDR2 YYEKEE (reference sequence). Deletions cut 4 bases from V and 2 bases from J, with 7 bases between. This CDR3 spans 13 amino acids.